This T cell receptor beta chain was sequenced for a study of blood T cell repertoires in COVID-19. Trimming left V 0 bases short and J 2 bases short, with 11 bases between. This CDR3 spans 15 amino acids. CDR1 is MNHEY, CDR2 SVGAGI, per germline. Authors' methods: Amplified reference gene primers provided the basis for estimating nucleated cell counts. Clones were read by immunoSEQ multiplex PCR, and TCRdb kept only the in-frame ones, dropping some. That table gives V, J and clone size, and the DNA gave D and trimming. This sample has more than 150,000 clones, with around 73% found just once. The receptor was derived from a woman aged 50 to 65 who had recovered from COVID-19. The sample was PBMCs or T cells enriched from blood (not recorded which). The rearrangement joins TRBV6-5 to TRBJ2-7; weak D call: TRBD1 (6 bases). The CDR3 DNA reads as TGTGCCAGCAGTTACTCCGCGACAGGTACCTACGAGCAGTACTTC. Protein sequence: CASSYSATGTYEQYF.